The 14 T cell receptor beta chains presented below share a single source sample, sequenced in a study of blood T cell repertoires in COVID-19. The method was immunoSEQ multiplex PCR; TCRdb's version includes in-frame clones alone and lacks a portion of them. The profile covers 120,000 or so clones, with more than 75% appearing a single time and about 7.3% taken by the ten largest. Sequenced: peripheral blood. These TCRs come from a man aged 45-65 years with acute or convalescent COVID-19.

The CDR3 spells CASSWKTGGPDTQYF. The CDR3 DNA is TGTGCCAGCAGTTGGAAAACAGGGGGGCCAGATACGCAGTATTTT. This rearrangement joins TRBV6-5 to TRBJ2-3; 8 positions agree with TRBD1. The V segment lost 4 bases and the J segment 4 bases; nucleotides outside the gene matches: 7. CDR3 length: 15 amino acids. Germline V gene sequence: CDR1 MNHEY, CDR2 SVGAGI.

This clone has a handful of counts. The chain joins TRBV5-1 to TRBJ1-1; D uncertain. CDR3 size: 15 residues. V was shortened by 7 bases and J by 0 bases, with 16 bases between the two germline ends. Germline values: CDR1 SGHRS, CDR2 YFSETQ. CDR3 DNA: TGCGCCAGCGGGCCAACGGGAAACTTGAACACTGAAGCTTTCTTT. Encoded protein: CASGPTGNLNTEAFF. Variable domain in full (rest from reference TRBV5-1 and TRBJ1-1): KAGVTQTPRYLIKTRGQQVTLSCSPISGHRSVSWYQQTPGQGLQFLFEYFSETQRNKGNFPGRFSGRQFSNSRSEMNVSTLELGDSALYLCASGPTGNLNTEAFFGQGTRLTVV.

The V gene is TRBV10-3, the J gene TRBJ2-7; 7 nucleotides align to TRBD2. This CDR3 comprises 12 residues. Germline lookup yields CDR1 ENHRY and CDR2 SYGVKD. J gave up 3 bases and V 8 bases, and 4 bases lay outside the gene matches. CDR3 DNA: TGTGCCATCGGCGGGAGCCTCTACGAGCAGTACTTC. It specifies CAIGGSLYEQYF.

The chain carries TRBV19 and TRBJ2-5; the D gene is possibly TRBD1 (6 bases). CDR1 is LNHDA, CDR2 SQIVND, per germline (reference sequence). The V end was cut by 6 bases, the J end by 5 bases, with 19 bases between. The CDR3 spans 15 residues. The CDR3 sequence is CASRRGQFQRETQYF. Here the CDR3 DNA reads TGTGCCAGTAGGCGCGGACAGTTCCAGAGGGAGACCCAGTACTTC. The whole variable domain, remainder taken from reference TRBV19 and TRBJ2-5, is DGGITQSPKYLFRKEGQNVTLSCEQNLNHDAMYWYRQDPGQGLRLIYYSQIVNDFQKGDIAEGYSVSREKKESFPLTVTSAQKNPTAFYLCASRRGQFQRETQYFGPGTRLLVL.

V is TRBV6-2 or TRBV6-3 and J is TRBJ1-5; D unclear. The CDR3 spans 14 residues. Germline V gene data show CDR1 as MNHEY and CDR2 as SVGEGT. V gave up 2 bases and J gave up 3 bases, with 8 bases separating them. Written as DNA, the CDR3 is TGTGCCAGCAGTTACCCCCAGAACAATCAGCCCCAGCATTTT. It translates to CASSYPQNNQPQHF.

This clone was observed a single time. J is TRBJ1-2 and V is TRBV19; the match to TRBD1 covers 11 bases. With V trimmed by 5 bases and J by 5 bases, 7 bases remained unmatched. The V gene's germline CDR1 is LNHDA and CDR2 SQIVND (reference sequence). CDR3 length equals 15 residues. In nucleotides, the CDR3 is TGTGCCAGTAGTCAATCGGGACAGGGGGTATATGGCTACACCTTC. Translating gives CASSQSGQGVYGYTF.

The chain couples TRBV7-6 to TRBJ1-6; D gene uncertain. The CDR3 totals 15 residues. V dropped 2 bases and J dropped 5 bases, with 10 bases sitting between them. Germline V gene sequence: CDR1 SGHVS, CDR2 FNYEAQ. CDR3 in amino acids: CASSLRAGNNSPLHF. In DNA form, the CDR3 reads TGTGCCAGCAGCTTAAGGGCGGGAAATAATTCACCCCTCCACTTT.

As concerns this clone: The junction differs from germline at one of its ends, possibly a read error. The rearrangement uses TRBV5-1 and TRBJ2-7; tentative D call: TRBD2 (6 bases). Germline V gene data show CDR1 as SGHRS and CDR2 as YFSETQ. This CDR3 has 9 amino acids. CDR3 sequence (DNA): TGCGCCAGCAGGTTTTTGGGGGGCTTC. It encodes CASRFLGGF.

About this clone: At one boundary the junction diverges from the germline segment, which might be a read error. The chain couples TRBV19 to TRBJ1-5, with TRBD1 as a possible D gene (6 bases). The CDR3 covers 13 residues. Germline CDR1 is LNHDA and CDR2 is SQIVND (reference sequence). The CDR3 DNA reads TGTGCCAGTAGTATAAACGACAGGTCCCCATTGTTCTTT. Translation gives CASSINDRSPLFF.

In this sample, this clone turned up once. The rearrangement joins TRBV7-2 to TRBJ2-1; 10 nucleotides line up with TRBD2. The length of the CDR3 is 17 residues. J was trimmed by 7 bases and V by 2 bases; bases with no gene match: 11. Germline CDR1 and CDR2: SGHTA and FQGNSA. DNA for the CDR3: TGTGCCAGCAGCTTAAGGGTGTGGCTAGCGGGGGATAATGAGCAGTTCTTC. This translates into CASSLRVWLAGDNEQFF. The whole variable domain, remainder taken from reference TRBV7-2 and TRBJ2-1, is GAGVSQSPSNKVTEKGKDVELRCDPISGHTALYWYRQSLGQGLEFLIYFQGNSAPDKSGLPSDRFSAERTGGSVSTLTIQRTQQEDSAVYLCASSLRVWLAGDNEQFFGPGTRLTVL.

The DNA of the CDR3 is TGTGCCAGCAGGCGACAGACAGATACGCAGTATTTT. This translates into CASRRQTDTQYF. The rearrangement uses TRBV2 and TRBJ2-3; weak D call: TRBD1 (5 bases). This CDR3 has 12 residues. Germline-derived CDR1 and CDR2 are SNHLY and FYNNEI. The V end lost 6 bases, the J end lost 3 bases, and 7 bases lay between the germline ends.

The chain uses TRBV11-3 and TRBJ2-5, with TRBD1 as a possible D gene (6 bases). CDR1 is SGHNT and CDR2 is YENEEA in the germline V gene. Trimming pared 0 bases from V and 0 bases from J, leaving 11 bases between. The CDR3 is made up of 16 amino acids. The CDR3 bases are TGTGCCAGCAGCTTAGATGGGACACAGTACCAAGAGACCCAGTACTTC. Encoded protein: CASSLDGTQYQETQYF.

The chain has TRBV11-3 and TRBJ1-1; 7 positions match TRBD1. CDR3 length: 14 residues. Unmatched junction bases numbered 3, after V lost 4 bases and J lost 1 base. Germline CDR1 SGHNT, CDR2 YENEEA. CDR3 DNA sequence: TGTGCCAGCAGCTCGGGACAGACGAACACTGAAGCTTTCTTT. It translates to CASSSGQTNTEAFF.

The chain employs TRBV24-1 and TRBJ2-2; the match to TRBD1 covers 8 bases. The CDR3 totals 15 residues. The V gene end was trimmed by 3 bases and the J gene end by 3 bases; junction bases not matched to a gene: 2. Per the germline V gene, CDR1 is KGHDR and CDR2 is SFDVKD. The CDR3 reads CATSDPGQDTGELFF. The CDR3 DNA follows: TGTGCCACCAGTGATCCGGGACAGGACACCGGGGAGCTGTTTTTT.